The 20 T cell receptor beta chains presented below share a single source sample, sequenced in a study of cytomegalovirus exposure and HLA in healthy donors. With 60 Vbeta and 13 Jbeta primers, the PCR was carried out. The repertoire was sequenced with immunoSEQ multiplex PCR; TCRdb's copy has only in-frame clones and lacks some. The sample contains about 84,000 clones, about nine tenths of which appear only once. The sample was PBMCs. Receptor source: a young man in good health and CMV-seronegative.

The V call is TRBV11-2, the J call TRBJ2-3, with 7 positions matching TRBD2. CDR3 length: 15 residues. Trimming took 1 base from V and 4 from J; bases not matched to a gene: 5. Germline CDR1 is SGHAT and CDR2 is FQNNGV. The CDR3 nucleotides are TGTGCCAGCAGCTTAGGCGGGAGAGGTCCAGATACGCAGTATTTT. Translation gives CASSLGGRGPDTQYF.

V and J are TRBV28 and TRBJ1-2; D is possibly TRBD1 (5 bases). Germline V gene sequence: CDR1 MDHEN, CDR2 SYDVKM. The CDR3 is 13 amino acids. The V and J ends lost 3 bases and 2 bases respectively, with 7 bases between them. This chain's CDR3 is CASSFGGNYGYTF. The CDR3 DNA reads TGTGCCAGCAGTTTCGGGGGGAACTATGGCTACACCTTC.

The chain is built from TRBV7-9 and TRBJ2-7, with TRBD2 identical over 9 bases. With V trimmed by 1 base and J by 3 bases, 10 bases remained unmatched. There are 17 residues in the CDR3. Germline V gene sequence: CDR1 SEHNR, CDR2 FQNEAQ (reference sequence). The CDR3, as DNA: TGTGCCAGCAGCTTAGGGGGCGGGGGGGGATTCATCTACGAGCAGTACTTC. As protein: CASSLGGGGGFIYEQYF.

This chain connects TRBV11-3 to TRBJ2-2, with TRBD2 matching 7 bases. V was pared by 5 bases and J by 6 bases, with 3 bases of the junction left unmatched. CDR1 is SGHNT and CDR2 is YENEEA in the germline V gene. The CDR3 consists of 13 residues. The chain's CDR3 is CASSRGGAGELFF. CDR3 sequence (DNA): TGTGCCAGCAGCCGTGGGGGGGCCGGGGAGCTGTTTTTT.

This chain links TRBV5-1 with TRBJ2-1; D call uncertain. V lost 1 base, J lost 9 bases, and 8 bases lay in between. This CDR3 region has 12 residues. Germline CDR1 SGHRS, CDR2 YFSETQ. The CDR3 DNA follows: TGCGCCAGCAGCTTGTATTTCGGTGAGCAGTTCTTC. This encodes CASSLYFGEQFF.

This chain joins TRBV5-4 and TRBJ2-1; D not certain. Germline V CDR1 and CDR2: SGHNT, YYREEE (reference sequence). V was clipped by 4 bases and J by 0 bases, with 8 bases between them. This CDR3 is built from 14 residues. CDR3 in amino acids: CASSPEISYNEQFF. Written as DNA, the CDR3 is TGTGCCAGCAGCCCGGAGATCTCCTACAATGAGCAGTTCTTC.

The chain links TRBV10-3 to TRBJ2-6; the match to TRBD1 covers 7 bases. J gave up 0 bases and V 4 bases, and 21 bases lay outside the gene matches. Germline V gene lookup returns CDR1 ENHRY and CDR2 SYGVKD. There are 22 residues in the CDR3. This CDR3 reads CAISVFFRGVTGNTSGANVLTF. The CDR3 DNA is TGTGCCATCAGTGTTTTCTTTCGAGGGGTGACAGGGAATACCTCTGGGGCCAACGTCCTGACTTTC.

The chain combines TRBV7-9 with TRBJ2-7; D is ambiguous. The V end was cut by 4 bases, the J end by 0 bases, with 10 bases between. Germline V CDR1 and CDR2: SEHNR, FQNEAQ (reference sequence). This CDR3 is built from 14 residues. CDR3 coding DNA: TGTGCCAGCAGCTGGCCCGTCAGCTCCTACGAGCAGTACTTC. Protein: CASSWPVSSYEQYF. Supplemented by reference TRBV7-9 and TRBJ2-7, the full variable domain reads DTGVSQNPRHKITKRGQNVTFRCDPISEHNRLYWYRQTLGQGPEFLTYFQNEAQLEKSRLLSDRFSAERPKGSFSTLEIQRTEQGDSAMYLCASSWPVSSYEQYFGPGTRLTVT.

This sequence joins TRBV27 and TRBJ2-5; no clear D. Germline-derived CDR1 and CDR2 are MNHEY and SMNVEV (reference sequence). The CDR3 covers 13 residues. V gave up 5 bases and J gave up 1 base, with 8 bases separating them. The DNA of the CDR3 is TGTGCCAGCAGTCTTATCCTCCAAGAGACCCAGTACTTC. Residues: CASSLILQETQYF.

The chain carries TRBV7-2 and TRBJ2-7; 7 bases align to TRBD1. The CDR3 is 13 amino acids. V dropped 3 bases and J dropped 5; count of bases not matched to a gene: 4. Germline assignment: CDR1 SGHTA and CDR2 FQGNSA. In DNA form, the CDR3 reads TGTGCCAGCAGCTTGACAGGGCCCGACGAGCAGTACTTC. Amino acids: CASSLTGPDEQYF.

This clone was recorded once. This chain joins TRBV7-9 and TRBJ2-4; TRBD1 aligns across 8 bases. Germline V gene lookup returns CDR1 SEHNR and CDR2 FQNEAQ (reference sequence). The CDR3 consists of 15 residues. V shed 5 bases and J 6 bases; nucleotides not matched to a gene: 9. CDR3 sequence reads: CASSPQGAGGNIQYF. DNA of the CDR3: TGTGCCAGCAGCCCGCAGGGGGCTGGGGGAAACATTCAGTACTTC.

J is TRBJ2-5 and V is TRBV29-1; D is unclear. The CDR3 covers 13 residues. V was cut by 4 bases and J by 2 bases, with 11 bases left in between. The germline CDR1 and CDR2 sequences are SQVTM and ANQGSEA. In DNA form, the CDR3 reads TGCAGCGTTGTAGCCCGAGGACAAGAGACCCAGTACTTC. Protein sequence: CSVVARGQETQYF.

The rearrangement links TRBV7-2 to TRBJ2-5, with a possible D match to TRBD1 (6 bases). The CDR3 runs to 16 residues. Germline V gene sequence: CDR1 SGHTA, CDR2 FQGNSA. Trimming took 2 bases from V and 3 from J, leaving 16 bases between them. The CDR3 DNA reads TGTGCCAGCAGCTTATCTCGAGCGACAGGCAAAGAGACCCAGTACTTC. Amino acid sequence: CASSLSRATGKETQYF.

The rearrangement uses TRBV29-1 and TRBJ2-3; 11 nucleotides line up with TRBD2. The CDR3 consists of 14 residues. V lost 5 bases, J lost 9 bases, and 10 bases stayed unmatched. Germline V gene sequence: CDR1 SQVTM, CDR2 ANQGSEA. The CDR3 nucleotides read TGCAGCGTTCCGACCGGGACTAGCGGAGGAACGCAGTATTTT. Translation gives CSVPTGTSGGTQYF.

The chain carries TRBV28 and TRBJ1-5; 9 bases map to TRBD1. V lost 5 bases, J lost 10 bases, and 9 bases stayed unmatched. Germline V gene sequence: CDR1 MDHEN, CDR2 SYDVKM. The CDR3 covers 14 residues. The CDR3 spells CASSTGTGRGPQHF. In nucleotides, the CDR3 is TGTGCCAGCAGTACCGGGACAGGGAGAGGTCCCCAGCATTTT.

This chain uses TRBV5-4 with TRBJ1-1; 7 bases map to TRBD1. The V gene end was trimmed by 9 bases and the J gene end by 2 bases; junction bases not matched to a gene: 19. CDR3 length: 17 amino acids. From germline, CDR1 is SGHNT and CDR2 YYREEE (reference sequence). In DNA form, the CDR3 reads TGTGCCAACCCAAGGGTCACACAGGGGACGAAAAACACTGAAGCTTTCTTT. Translation gives CANPRVTQGTKNTEAFF.

The rearrangement joins TRBV7-9 to TRBJ2-1; TRBD2 matches at 13 bases. Germline V gene lookup returns CDR1 SEHNR and CDR2 FQNEAQ (reference sequence). The CDR3 totals 16 residues. J gave up 8 bases and V 5 bases, and 9 bases lay outside the gene matches. The CDR3 reads CASSKGLAGFGDEQFF. The CDR3 coding sequence is TGTGCCAGCAGCAAGGGACTAGCGGGATTCGGGGATGAGCAGTTCTTC. The whole variable domain, filled in from reference TRBV7-9 and TRBJ2-1, reads DTGVSQNPRHKITKRGQNVTFRCDPISEHNRLYWYRQTLGQGPEFLTYFQNEAQLEKSRLLSDRFSAERPKGSFSTLEIQRTEQGDSAMYLCASSKGLAGFGDEQFFGPGTRLTVL.

The table lists this clone with a count of one. The chain uses TRBV11-2 and TRBJ2-7, with a possible D match to TRBD1 (5 bases). Trimming removed 6 bases at V and 0 bases at J, with 15 bases between. The germline V gene has CDR1 SGHAT and CDR2 FQNNGV. This CDR3 has 15 amino acids. In nucleotides, the CDR3 is TGTGCCAGCAGTCCCGCATGGGGCGCCTCCTACGAGCAGTACTTC. Translated: CASSPAWGASYEQYF.

Only one count was recorded for this clone. CDR3 sequence: CASSTTYRGFF. Written as DNA, the CDR3 is TGTGCCAGCAGCACCACCTACCGGGGGTTCTTC. The genes are TRBV28 and TRBJ2-1; TRBD2 might be the D (5 bases). CDR1 and CDR2 from the germline V gene are MDHEN and SYDVKM. CDR3 length: 11 amino acids. The V gene lost 6 bases and the J gene lost 15 bases, with 15 bases spanning the gap. Combining the CDR3 with reference TRBV28 and TRBJ2-1 gives the whole variable domain DVKVTQSSRYLVKRTGEKVFLECVQDMDHENMFWYRQDPGLGLRLIYFSYDVKMKEKGDIPEGYSVSREKKERFSLILESASTNQTSMYLCASSTTYRGFFGPGTRLTVL.

The chain joins TRBV11-2 to TRBJ2-3; 11 bases fit TRBD2. Germline V gives CDR1 SGHAT, CDR2 FQNNGV. V was pared by 2 bases and J by 2 bases, with 6 bases of the junction left unmatched. The length of the CDR3 is 17 residues. The CDR3 sequence: CASSLFSSGRITDTQYF. The CDR3 bases are TGTGCCAGCAGCTTATTTTCTAGCGGGAGGATCACAGATACGCAGTATTTT.